This is a list of T cell receptor beta chains from one sample in a study of T-cell memory formation after mild COVID-19. TCRdb re-analysed the 5' RACE reads in MiXCR, keeping a single row per CDR3 protein. The table includes around 500,000 distinct CDR3 sequences, 18% detected once. Sequenced: PBMCs or a T cell subset sorted from them (not recorded which). The origin of the receptors is an adult woman who had mild COVID-19 (a few samples of this study predate the infection). Cell type and time point are not known. The CDR3 runs from the conserved cysteine through the conserved F or W. A D gene is named only where the DNA matches it firmly. Clone size, where shown, is once, few, many, or a class for clones that have expanded.

>TRBV11-2|TRBJ1-1|many|-
CASSLQGTLLGTEAFF
TGTGCCAGCAGCTTACAGGGGACCCTGCTGGGCACTGAAGCTTTCTTT
>TRBV7-9|TRBJ2-3|few|-
CASSLEGATDTQYF
TGTGCCAGCAGCCTCGAGGGAGCCACAGATACGCAGTATTTT
>TRBV20-1|TRBJ1-5|-|TRBD1
CSARLTGGSNQPQHF
TGCAGTGCTAGATTGACAGGGGGGAGCAATCAGCCCCAGCATTTT
>TRBV20-1|TRBJ2-5|-|TRBD2
CSARDPGKPGGQETQYF
TGCAGTGCTAGAGACCCAGGGAAGCCGGGAGGCCAAGAGACCCAGTACTTC
>TRBV7-2|TRBJ1-5|-|-
CASSLDPGSNQPQHF
TGTGCCAGCAGCTTAGATCCAGGGAGCAATCAGCCCCAGCATTTT
>TRBV6-5|TRBJ2-5|-|-
CASKGTFLETQYF
TGTGCCAGCAAAGGGACCTTCTTAGAGACCCAGTACTTC
>TRBV6-1|TRBJ1-6|-|-
CASSEEGGSSYNSPLHF
TGTGCCAGCAGTGAGGAGGGCGGTAGCTCCTATAATTCACCCCTCCACTTT
>TRBV7-2|TRBJ1-1|many|-
CASSWRQTTNTEAFF
TGTGCCAGCAGCTGGCGACAGACAACTAACACTGAAGCTTTCTTT
>TRBV6-1|TRBJ2-7|-|-
CASIMYDEQYF
TGTGCCAGCATTATGTACGACGAGCAGTACTTC
>TRBV20-1|TRBJ2-4|few|TRBD1
CSASDQGALAKNIQYF
TGCAGTGCTAGTGATCAGGGGGCTTTAGCCAAAAACATTCAGTACTTC
>TRBV12-3/TRBV12-4|TRBJ1-1|many|-
CASSFPARNTEAFF
TGTGCCAGCAGTTTCCCCGCCCGAAACACTGAAGCTTTCTTT
>TRBV20-1|TRBJ2-2|few|TRBD1
CSATGQTNTGELFF
TGCAGTGCTACGGGACAGACTAACACCGGGGAGCTGTTTTTT
>TRBV6-1|TRBJ1-1|-|TRBD1
CASSPETGGGNTEAFF
TGTGCCAGCAGCCCAGAGACAGGGGGTGGGAACACTGAAGCTTTCTTT
>TRBV5-1|TRBJ1-2|-|-
CASSLVVGSEGYTF
TGCGCCAGCAGCTTGGTAGTGGGATCGGAGGGCTACACCTTC
>TRBV24-1|TRBJ2-2|few|-
CATSDNGRGFDTGELFF
TGTGCCACCAGTGATAACGGGAGAGGGTTCGACACCGGGGAGCTGTTTTTT
>TRBV4-1|TRBJ2-7|few|-
CASSLRGGPFRDEQYF
TGCGCCAGCAGCCTGAGAGGGGGACCCTTTCGCGACGAGCAGTACTTC